The next 27 T cell receptor beta chains were all read from a single sample in a study of cytomegalovirus exposure and HLA in healthy donors. The PCR had 60 Vbeta and 13 Jbeta primers. TCRdb's copy holds only in-frame clones and misses some; the assay was immunoSEQ multiplex PCR. Of 150,000 to 200,000 clones listed, more than 9.5% are singletons. Sample: PBMCs. The receptors stem from a man aged 45-65 years in good health and CMV-seropositive.

This rearrangement joins TRBV5-1 to TRBJ1-2, with 7 bases identical to TRBD1. Losses at the gene ends were 4 bases for V and 1 base for J; bases not matched to a gene: 7. Germline CDR1 reads SGHRS; CDR2 reads YFSETQ. The CDR3 runs 15 residues. The CDR3 coding sequence is TGCGCCAGCAGCCTTCAGGGACAGCTTAACTATGGCTACACCTTC. Amino acids: CASSLQGQLNYGYTF.

The gene calls are TRBV2 and TRBJ2-2; 8 bases match TRBD2. The CDR3 length is 14 residues. Germline V gene sequence: CDR1 SNHLY, CDR2 FYNNEI. Trimming at V came to 8 bases and at J to 4 bases, leaving 6 bases not matched to a gene. This chain's CDR3 is CASASSGPTGELFF. The CDR3 DNA sequence: TGTGCCAGCGCCTCTAGCGGGCCCACCGGGGAGCTGTTTTTT.

This clone appeared a few times. The CDR3: CASSYGTSSFYEQYV. For the CDR3, the DNA is TGTGCCAGCAGTTACGGGACTAGCTCCTTCTACGAGCAGTACGTC. The chain is built from TRBV6-5 and TRBJ2-7, with 9 bases lining up with TRBD2. CDR1 and CDR2 from the germline V gene are MNHEY and SVGAGI. The CDR3 is 15 residues long. Trimming removed 2 bases from V and 3 bases from J; junction bases left unmatched: 5.

The rearrangement uses TRBV5-1 and TRBJ1-5; 10 bases are a match to TRBD1. After removal of 0 bases from V and 10 bases from J, the junction contained 10 bases not matched to a gene. The germline gives CDR1 SGHRS, CDR2 YFSETQ. The CDR3 extends over 16 amino acids. The DNA for the CDR3 is TGCGCCAGCAGCTTGGAGGCCCGGGACAGGGGCGGTCCCCAGCATTTT. Translating gives CASSLEARDRGGPQHF. The variable domain in full, completed from reference TRBV5-1 and TRBJ1-5, reads KAGVTQTPRYLIKTRGQQVTLSCSPISGHRSVSWYQQTPGQGLQFLFEYFSETQRNKGNFPGRFSGRQFSNSRSEMNVSTLELGDSALYLCASSLEARDRGGPQHFGDGTRLSIL.

The chain carries TRBV5-1 and TRBJ1-2; perhaps TRBD1 as D (6 bases). The ends were cut back, 0 bases at V and 6 bases at J, with 9 bases in the middle. The CDR3 is 13 residues long. Germline assignment: CDR1 SGHRS and CDR2 YFSETQ. The chain's CDR3 is CASSLVEGDGYTF. CDR3 nucleotide sequence: TGCGCCAGCAGCTTGGTCGAGGGGGATGGCTACACCTTC.

The chain links TRBV6-4 to TRBJ1-5; D is possibly TRBD1 (6 bases). This CDR3 has 15 amino acids. Per germline, CDR1 MRHNA and CDR2 SNTAGT. The ends were cut back, 5 bases at V and 5 bases at J, with 16 bases in the middle. Here the CDR3 reads CASSPTDRSYQPQHF. CDR3 DNA sequence: TGTGCCAGCAGTCCAACGGACAGATCCTATCAGCCCCAGCATTTT.

The rearrangement joins TRBV19 to TRBJ1-2; D remains ambiguous. Germline assignment: CDR1 LNHDA and CDR2 SQIVND (reference sequence). This CDR3 contains 12 residues. Trimming cost V 5 bases and J 4 bases, with 8 bases left between them. The CDR3 DNA reads as TGTGCCAGTAGTTTCGAGTTCTATGGCTACACCTTC. Translated: CASSFEFYGYTF.

This clone was counted a few times. The genes are TRBV5-6 and TRBJ2-1; 10 bases agree with TRBD2. Germline values: CDR1 SGHDT, CDR2 YYEEEE. This CDR3 is 18 amino acids long. The V and J ends lost 4 bases and 3 bases, in that order; junction bases with no gene match: 13. CDR3 amino acids: CASSASAGGPSFYNEQFF. The CDR3, as DNA: TGTGCCAGCAGCGCCTCAGCGGGGGGGCCTTCCTTCTACAATGAGCAGTTCTTC.

This clone was counted between two and nine times. The chain carries TRBV7-8 and TRBJ1-2; a possible D gene is TRBD1 (5 bases). The CDR3 consists of 15 residues. Germline loops: CDR1 SGHVS, CDR2 FQNEAQ. V dropped 5 bases and J dropped 4 bases, with 17 bases sitting between them. The chain's CDR3 is CASSDIRVLSYGYTF. The CDR3 DNA sequence: TGTGCCAGCAGCGACATCAGGGTGCTGAGCTATGGCTACACCTTC.

Written as DNA, the CDR3 is TGTGCCAGCAGCCCCGACACGTCCTCCTCCGGAAACACCATATATTTT. Its translation: CASSPDTSSSGNTIYF. The gene calls are TRBV7-9 and TRBJ1-3, with D hard to call. Germline V gene data show CDR1 as SEHNR and CDR2 as FQNEAQ (reference sequence). V was pared by 5 bases and J by 4 bases, with 18 bases between. The CDR3 is 16 amino acids.

This clone was seen a few times. The chain employs TRBV28 and TRBJ2-4; D might be TRBD2 (5 bases). Trimming shortened V by 3 bases and J by 0 bases, and 12 bases separated the two germline ends. From germline, CDR1 is MDHEN and CDR2 SYDVKM. This CDR3 is built from 16 residues. CDR3 coding DNA: TGTGCCAGCAGTTTCCGGGGTACCTTAGCCAAAAACATTCAGTACTTC. Residues: CASSFRGTLAKNIQYF.

This clone appeared a few times. V gene TRBV9 combines with J gene TRBJ2-5, with D tentatively TRBD1 (6 bases). This CDR3 is built from 14 residues. V dropped 4 bases and J dropped 2 bases, with 12 bases sitting between them. CDR1 and CDR2 from the germline V gene are SGDLS and YYNGEE. CDR3 in amino acids: CASSQLGTQETQYF. The CDR3 DNA sequence: TGTGCCAGCAGCCAATTGGGGACACAAGAGACCCAGTACTTC.

The J gene is TRBJ2-5, the V gene TRBV7-7, with 8 positions matching TRBD1. Germline trimming cut 4 bases from V and 4 bases from J; bases unmatched to any gene: 2. This CDR3 region has 13 residues. CDR1 SSHAT and CDR2 FNYEAQ come from the germline V gene (reference sequence). CDR3 residues: CASSSDRGETQYF. In DNA, the CDR3 is TGTGCCAGCAGCTCAGACAGGGGAGAGACCCAGTACTTC.

This clone qualifies as medium-sized (0.01 to 0.1%). The chain employs TRBV27 and TRBJ1-5; D is ambiguous. The CDR3 is 13 residues long. CDR1 is MNHEY and CDR2 is SMNVEV in the germline V gene (reference sequence). V lost 3 bases and J lost 9, with 12 bases in between. CDR3 nucleotides: TGTGCCAGCAGTTTTAAAGCAGGTCGGCCCCAGCATTTT. It encodes CASSFKAGRPQHF.

The chain employs TRBV7-9 and TRBJ1-4, with 7 positions matching TRBD1. Trimming took 2 bases from V and 8 from J; bases not matched to a gene: 5. Germline V gene data show CDR1 as SEHNR and CDR2 as FQNEAQ (reference sequence). The length of the CDR3 is 14 residues. Written as DNA, the CDR3 is TGTGCCAGCAGCTTAACAGGGGACGGGGAAAAACTGTTTTTT. This translates into CASSLTGDGEKLFF. Based on the CDR3 plus reference TRBV7-9 and TRBJ1-4, the full variable domain is DTGVSQNPRHKITKRGQNVTFRCDPISEHNRLYWYRQTLGQGPEFLTYFQNEAQLEKSRLLSDRFSAERPKGSFSTLEIQRTEQGDSAMYLCASSLTGDGEKLFFGSGTQLSVL.

This clone has more than one count but fewer than ten. The chain couples TRBV6-1 to TRBJ2-7, with D possibly matching TRBD1 (5 bases). Germline V gene sequence: CDR1 MNHNS, CDR2 SASEGT. V gave up 9 bases and J gave up 0 bases, with 12 bases separating them. The CDR3 covers 13 residues. CDR3 in amino acids: CARGRRDSYEQYV. The CDR3, as DNA: TGTGCCAGAGGTCGCAGGGACTCCTACGAGCAGTACGTC.

The V gene is TRBV12-5, the J gene TRBJ1-1; D not resolved. The V gene's germline CDR1 is LGHNT and CDR2 FRNRAP. Trimming removed 3 bases at V and 4 bases at J, with 12 bases between. The CDR3 runs 14 residues. In DNA, the CDR3 is TGTGCTAGTGGTTTAATAGGGAGTAGCACTGAAGCTTTCTTT. Amino acids: CASGLIGSSTEAFF.

This chain links TRBV6-6 with TRBJ2-1, with TRBD1 matching over 9 bases. CDR3 length: 15 residues. The germline V gene has CDR1 MNHNY and CDR2 SVGAGI (reference sequence). The J segment lost 7 bases and the V segment lost 5 bases, leaving 9 bases of the junction unmatched. The CDR3 is CASSPRDRAVNEQFF. The CDR3 DNA reads TGTGCCAGCAGTCCACGGGACAGGGCGGTAAATGAGCAGTTCTTC.

The chain couples TRBV9 to TRBJ2-1, with TRBD2 matching over 14 bases. The V and J ends lost 4 bases and 2 bases, in that order; junction bases with no gene match: 5. The CDR3 covers 17 residues. Per germline, CDR1 SGDLS and CDR2 YYNGEE. The CDR3 coding sequence is TGTGCCAGCAGCCCCCGACTAGCGGGGGGGACCTACAATGAGCAGTTCTTC. Protein product: CASSPRLAGGTYNEQFF.

The V call is TRBV9, the J call TRBJ2-2; a possible D gene is TRBD2 (5 bases). V lost 0 bases, J lost 6 bases, and 18 bases lay in between. Germline assignment: CDR1 SGDLS and CDR2 YYNGEE. The CDR3 sequence is 17 residues long. The CDR3 region is CASSVGRGEGSPGELFF. DNA of the CDR3: TGTGCCAGCAGCGTAGGCCGGGGAGAGGGTAGCCCCGGGGAGCTGTTTTTT. The full variable domain, with the rest looked up from reference TRBV9 and TRBJ2-2, is DSGVTQTPKHLITATGQRVTLRCSPRSGDLSVYWYQQSLDQGLQFLIQYYNGEERAKGNILERFSAQQFPDLHSELNLSSLELGDSALYFCASSVGRGEGSPGELFFGEGSRLTVL.

This clone was detected only a few times. Other DNA sequences in the same sample also yield this CDR3. CDR3 sequence: CASTLLGLGGTEAFF. For the CDR3, the DNA is TGTGCCAGTACTCTTCTCGGGCTCGGGGGCACTGAAGCTTTCTTT. The rearrangement joins TRBV19 to TRBJ1-1; D perhaps matches TRBD1 (5 bases). The CDR3 covers 15 residues. CDR1 is LNHDA, CDR2 SQIVND, per germline (reference sequence). Trimming took off 7 bases at V and 4 bases at J, with 19 bases between the two ends.

The chain uses TRBV7-9 and TRBJ2-7; tentative D call: TRBD1 (6 bases). V was shortened by 0 bases and J by 5 bases, with 17 bases between the two germline ends. The CDR3 sequence is 16 residues long. Per the germline V gene, CDR1 is SEHNR and CDR2 is FQNEAQ (reference sequence). The CDR3 protein is CASSLARGSLKDEQYF. As DNA, the CDR3 is TGTGCCAGCAGCTTAGCAAGGGGGAGTTTAAAGGACGAGCAGTACTTC.

The rearrangement links TRBV5-8 to TRBJ2-1; no definite D call. Germline V gives CDR1 SGHTS, CDR2 YDEGEE. Deletions cut 0 bases from V and 1 base from J, with 5 bases between. The CDR3 is 14 amino acids. CDR3 region: CASSLAGSYNEQFF. The DNA for the CDR3 is TGTGCCAGCAGCTTGGCGGGTTCCTACAATGAGCAGTTCTTC. Full variable domain (remainder filled in from reference TRBV5-8 and TRBJ2-1): EAGVTQSPTHLIKTRGQQATLRCSPISGHTSVYWYQQALGLGLQFLLWYDEGEERNRGNFPPRFSGRQFPNYSSELNVNALELEDSALYLCASSLAGSYNEQFFGPGTRLTVL.

V usage is TRBV6-5 and J usage is TRBJ1-6; D is unclear. This CDR3 region has 14 residues. CDR1 is MNHEY, CDR2 SVGAGI, per germline. Trimming took off 2 bases at V and 6 bases at J, with 8 bases between the two ends. The DNA of the CDR3 is TGTGCCAGCAGTTACGGGCAGCTTAATTCACCCCTCCACTTT. Protein sequence: CASSYGQLNSPLHF.

The rearrangement links TRBV7-2 to TRBJ1-5, with D possibly matching TRBD1 (5 bases). The CDR3 is 14 amino acids. Trimming removed 8 bases at V and 0 bases at J, with 11 bases between. Germline assignment: CDR1 SGHTA and CDR2 FQGNSA. CDR3 protein: CASGASYSNQPQHF. In DNA form, the CDR3 reads TGTGCCAGCGGGGCCAGCTATAGCAATCAGCCCCAGCATTTT.

The chain recombines TRBV18 with TRBJ2-5; 7 bases agree with TRBD2. This CDR3 is built from 16 residues. The germline V gene has CDR1 KGHSH and CDR2 LQKENI. J lost 6 bases, V lost 3 bases, and 13 bases had no gene match. CDR3 sequence: CASSPFWGGAVQTQYF. The CDR3 DNA is TGTGCCAGCTCACCCTTCTGGGGAGGGGCTGTACAGACCCAGTACTTC.

The gene calls are TRBV7-9 and TRBJ2-3; perhaps TRBD2 as D (5 bases). CDR3 size: 14 residues. Germline V CDR1 and CDR2: SEHNR, FQNEAQ (reference sequence). The V end was cut by 7 bases, the J end by 4 bases, with 15 bases between. In nucleotides, the CDR3 is TGTGCCAGCACCCGTTCAATCGGGGCAGATACGCAGTATTTT. It codes for CASTRSIGADTQYF.